Reported below is one T cell receptor (beta chain). Libraries were prepared by immunoSEQ multiplex PCR; TCRdb keeps only in-frame clonotypes and omits some of them. The sample yields 85,000 to 100,000 clones, 94% seen once. This entry is derived from a study of technical replicates of blood from a few donors. CDR1 MDHEN and CDR2 SYDVKM come from the germline V gene. V lost 1 base and J lost 1; bases outside the gene matches: 7. The CDR3 contains 17 residues. This TCR was sampled from a human donor in good health. The sequencing input was T cells isolated from PBMCs. The chain couples TRBV28 to TRBJ2-3, with TRBD1 matching over 8 bases. CDR3 in amino acids: CASSLSLPGGGTDTQYF. The CDR3 coding sequence is TGTGCCAGCAGTTTATCCCTTCCAGGGGGCGGCACAGATACGCAGTATTTT.